This T cell receptor beta chain appears in the sequencing data of a study of blood T cell repertoires in COVID-19. On the study more broadly: Italy, Spain and the United States were the sources of the convalescent and acute COVID-19 samples.

In the study's own analysis: The authors estimated nucleated cell counts from reference gene primer amplification. The repertoire was sequenced with immunoSEQ multiplex PCR; TCRdb's copy has only in-frame clones and lacks some. V and J calls and clone size are copied from that table; D and trimming were computed from the DNA. The sample has tens of thousands of clones; approximately 83% are singletons. Germline V gives CDR1 SGHKS, CDR2 YYEKEE (reference sequence). Trimming took 3 bases from V and 5 from J, leaving 17 bases between them. The CDR3 is 16 amino acids. This clone was seen just once. The chain couples TRBV5-5 to TRBJ1-4; D perhaps matches TRBD1 (5 bases). Sequenced input: peripheral blood. The receptor was isolated from a man older than 75 with active or convalescent COVID-19. The CDR3 coding sequence is TGTGCCAGCAGCTCAACCTTTGCGGGGGGAAATGAAAAACTGTTTTTT. It is translated as CASSSTFAGGNEKLFF. Full variable domain (outside the CDR3, taken from reference TRBV5-5 and TRBJ1-4): DAGVTQSPTHLIKTRGQQVTLRCSPISGHKSVSWYQQVLGQGPQFIFQYYEKEERGRGNFPDRFSARQFPNYSSELNVNALLLGDSALYLCASSSTFAGGNEKLFFGSGTQLSVL.